Listed below are T cell receptor beta chains from one sample, sequenced in a study of healthy donors' naive CD4 and CD8 T cells. TCRdb re-called the reads with MiXCR, one entry per CDR3 protein. Of about 200,000 distinct CDR3 sequences in the sample, around 70% were seen once. The material sequenced was naive CD4+ and CD8+ T cells sorted from blood, pooled from several donors. All receptors derive from a pool of human donors in good health; the sample pools cells from several healthy donors. Each CDR3 is given with its conserved first and last residue. D genes are given only for firm matches. Size tells how often a clone was seen (once, few, many) or the class of an expanded clone, and some rows leave it out.

>TRBV29-1|TRBJ1-3|NA|NA
CSGSGGSGNTIYF
TGCAGCGGAAGCGGTGGTTCTGGAAACACCATATATTTT
>TRBV29-1|TRBJ2-1|TRBD1|few
CSLTRDRGRNEQFF
TGCAGCCTAACGAGGGACAGGGGGAGGAATGAGCAGTTCTTC
>TRBV5-6|TRBJ2-1|NA|once
CASSFTTRGEQFF
TGTGCCAGCAGCTTCACAACCCGAGGTGAGCAGTTCTTC
>TRBV27|TRBJ2-5|TRBD1|NA
CASSLSGQAIQETQYF
TGTGCCAGCAGTTTATCTGGACAGGCGATTCAAGAGACCCAGTACTTC
>TRBV29-1|TRBJ2-5|NA|NA
CSVEFSAEETQYF
TGCAGCGTTGAATTCTCGGCGGAAGAGACCCAGTACTTC
>TRBV27|TRBJ2-2|NA|NA
CASGLSHPPNTGELFF
TGTGCCAGCGGTTTATCCCACCCTCCGAACACCGGGGAGCTGTTTTTT
>TRBV4-1|TRBJ1-6|NA|NA
CASSHQTVDSPLHF
TGCGCCAGCAGCCATCAAACAGTGGATTCACCCCTCCACTTT
>TRBV30|TRBJ2-1|NA|NA
CAWSVRGPDHQFF
TGTGCCTGGAGTGTACGTGGTCCAGACCACCAATTCTTC
>TRBV7-9|TRBJ1-1|NA|few
CASSLVGDTEAFF
TGTGCCAGCAGCTTAGTGGGAGACACTGAAGCTTTCTTT
>TRBV6-1|TRBJ1-5|NA|NA
CASSEGRWQPQHF
TGTGCCAGCAGTGAAGGACGGTGGCAGCCCCAGCATTTT
>TRBV27|TRBJ2-7|TRBD1|once
CATAGTGSYEQYF
TGTGCCACCGCCGGGACAGGGTCCTACGAGCAGTACTTC
>TRBV29-1|TRBJ2-1|NA|NA
CSVEGEIYNEQFF
TGCAGCGTTGAAGGGGAAATCTACAATGAGCAGTTCTTC
>TRBV5-1|TRBJ2-2|NA|NA
CASSLTETNTGELFF
TGCGCCAGCAGCTTAACAGAGACGAACACCGGGGAGCTGTTTTTT
>TRBV6-5|TRBJ1-2|TRBD1|NA
CASSTLRTGDYGYTF
TGTGCCAGCAGTACCCTTCGGACAGGGGACTATGGCTACACCTTC
>TRBV6-1|TRBJ2-1|NA|NA
CASSELTGYNEQFF
TGTGCCAGCAGTGAGTTGACAGGATACAATGAGCAGTTCTTC
>TRBV6-2/TRBV6-3|TRBJ2-7|NA|NA
CASSSERYSSYEQYF
TGTGCCAGCAGTTCAGAAAGATATTCCTCCTACGAGCAGTACTTC
>TRBV5-1|TRBJ1-5|NA|NA
CASSPGQKYNQPQHF
TGCGCCAGCAGCCCAGGACAGAAATACAATCAGCCCCAGCATTTT